These T cell receptor beta chains were read from a single sample in a study of human T cells and chemical hapten exposure. TCRdb fed the 5' RACE reads into MiXCR, producing one record per CDR3 protein. The table includes 95,000 to 120,000 distinct CDR3 sequences, around 20% detected once. The receptors stem from a human donor in good health. CDR3s include the opening cysteine and the closing phenylalanine or tryptophan. Each record gives: V gene, D gene, J gene, clone size, CDR3 protein, CDR3 DNA. D genes are given only for firm matches. The size entry is marked missing in some rows and otherwise reads once, few, many or a size class.

v_gene: TRBV6-6
d_gene: TRBD2
j_gene: TRBJ2-1
abundance: NA
CDR3aa: CASSKTSGISGSYNEQFF
CDR3nt: TGTGCCAGCAGTAAGACTAGCGGCATAAGTGGCTCCTACAATGAGCAGTTCTTC

v_gene: TRBV6-2/TRBV6-3
d_gene: NA
j_gene: TRBJ2-1
abundance: NA
CDR3aa: CASSFGLGGIDEQFF
CDR3nt: TGTGCCAGCAGTTTCGGACTAGGGGGAATAGATGAGCAGTTCTTC

v_gene: TRBV28
d_gene: NA
j_gene: TRBJ2-5
abundance: few
CDR3aa: CASSLAQETQYF
CDR3nt: TGTGCCAGCTCCCTCGCACAAGAGACCCAGTACTTC

v_gene: TRBV20-1
d_gene: NA
j_gene: TRBJ2-1
abundance: many
CDR3aa: CSARQGGNEQFF
CDR3nt: TGCAGTGCTAGACAGGGGGGGAATGAGCAGTTCTTC

v_gene: TRBV28
d_gene: TRBD1
j_gene: TRBJ1-5
abundance: NA
CDR3aa: CASSSPLGQDSNQPQHF
CDR3nt: TGTGCCAGCAGTTCCCCACTCGGACAGGATAGCAATCAGCCCCAGCATTTT

v_gene: TRBV7-3
d_gene: NA
j_gene: TRBJ1-6
abundance: NA
CDR3aa: CASSVYRNSPLHF
CDR3nt: TGTGCCAGCAGCGTCTACAGGAATTCACCCCTCCACTTT

v_gene: TRBV6-2/TRBV6-3
d_gene: NA
j_gene: TRBJ2-3
abundance: few
CDR3aa: CASSKASADTQYF
CDR3nt: TGTGCCAGCAGCAAGGCTAGCGCGGATACGCAGTATTTT

v_gene: TRBV29-1
d_gene: NA
j_gene: TRBJ2-5
abundance: few
CDR3aa: CSVSGEGETQYF
CDR3nt: TGCAGCGTTTCCGGGGAAGGGGAGACCCAGTACTTC

v_gene: TRBV15
d_gene: NA
j_gene: TRBJ2-7
abundance: few
CDR3aa: CATSTRTETYEQYF
CDR3nt: TGTGCCACCAGCACTCGGACGGAGACCTACGAGCAGTACTTC

v_gene: TRBV4-1
d_gene: NA
j_gene: TRBJ1-1
abundance: NA
CDR3aa: CASSQDGNRKAFF
CDR3nt: TGCGCCAGCAGCCAAGATGGAAACAGGAAAGCTTTCTTT

v_gene: TRBV20-1
d_gene: NA
j_gene: TRBJ2-7
abundance: NA
CDR3aa: CSARDPSLAWVLYF
CDR3nt: TGCAGTGCTAGAGATCCGTCGCTGGCCTGGGTTTTGTACTTC

v_gene: TRBV9
d_gene: NA
j_gene: TRBJ1-6
abundance: NA
CDR3aa: CASSDAVRDSPLHF
CDR3nt: TGTGCCAGCAGCGACGCCGTAAGGGACTCACCCCTCCACTTT

v_gene: TRBV6-2/TRBV6-3
d_gene: NA
j_gene: TRBJ2-1
abundance: NA
CDR3aa: CASSYPGESDEQFF
CDR3nt: TGTGCCAGCAGTTACCCTGGTGAGAGCGATGAGCAGTTCTTC

v_gene: TRBV2
d_gene: TRBD1
j_gene: TRBJ1-5
abundance: NA
CDR3aa: CASSGHRGSNQPQHF
CDR3nt: TGTGCCAGCAGTGGTCACAGGGGGAGCAATCAGCCCCAGCATTTT

v_gene: TRBV9
d_gene: NA
j_gene: TRBJ2-5
abundance: few
CDR3aa: CASSVPGQETQYF
CDR3nt: TGTGCCAGCAGCGTTCCGGGACAAGAGACCCAGTACTTC

v_gene: TRBV28
d_gene: NA
j_gene: TRBJ2-7
abundance: NA
CDR3aa: CASKEGTPEQYF
CDR3nt: TGTGCCAGCAAGGAGGGAACCCCCGAGCAGTACTTC

v_gene: TRBV27
d_gene: NA
j_gene: TRBJ2-3
abundance: many
CDR3aa: CASSPTGDTQYF
CDR3nt: TGTGCCAGCAGTCCAACTGGCGATACGCAGTATTTT

v_gene: TRBV20-1
d_gene: NA
j_gene: TRBJ2-1
abundance: NA
CDR3aa: CSARAPSPRNEQFF
CDR3nt: TGCAGTGCTAGAGCCCCTAGCCCGAGGAATGAGCAGTTCTTC

v_gene: TRBV27
d_gene: NA
j_gene: TRBJ2-3
abundance: few
CDR3aa: CASSLSVGGPSTDTQYF
CDR3nt: TGTGCCAGCAGTTTATCGGTGGGGGGCCCTAGCACAGATACGCAGTATTTT

v_gene: TRBV12-5
d_gene: TRBD1
j_gene: TRBJ1-1
abundance: few
CDR3aa: CASGLGTGSPQNTEAFF
CDR3nt: TGTGCTAGTGGTTTGGGGACAGGCTCACCACAGAACACTGAAGCTTTCTTT

v_gene: TRBV7-3
d_gene: TRBD2
j_gene: TRBJ2-7
abundance: NA
CDR3aa: CASSLGAGAYEQYF
CDR3nt: TGTGCCAGCAGCTTAGGCGCGGGAGCCTACGAGCAGTACTTC

v_gene: TRBV20-1
d_gene: NA
j_gene: TRBJ1-5
abundance: NA
CDR3aa: CSAPGDLFSNQPQHF
CDR3nt: TGCAGTGCCCCTGGGGATCTTTTTAGCAATCAGCCCCAGCATTTT

v_gene: TRBV5-5
d_gene: NA
j_gene: TRBJ1-5
abundance: few
CDR3aa: CASTYQGNSNQPQHF
CDR3nt: TGTGCCAGCACATACCAGGGAAACAGCAATCAGCCCCAGCATTTT

v_gene: TRBV6-5
d_gene: NA
j_gene: TRBJ1-1
abundance: few
CDR3aa: CASSYGGEGTEAFF
CDR3nt: TGTGCCAGCAGTTACGGGGGGGAAGGGACTGAAGCTTTCTTT

v_gene: TRBV27
d_gene: TRBD1
j_gene: TRBJ2-1
abundance: few
CDR3aa: CASSGGQGALGNSYNEQFF
CDR3nt: TGTGCCAGCAGTGGGGGACAGGGGGCTCTCGGTAACTCCTACAATGAGCAGTTCTTC

v_gene: TRBV20-1
d_gene: NA
j_gene: TRBJ2-3
abundance: few
CDR3aa: CSAGALADTQYF
CDR3nt: TGCAGTGCGGGGGCTCTAGCGGATACGCAGTATTTT

v_gene: TRBV19
d_gene: NA
j_gene: TRBJ1-3
abundance: NA
CDR3aa: CASSTDSSGNTIYF
CDR3nt: TGTGCCAGTAGTACCGACAGCTCTGGAAACACCATATATTTT

v_gene: TRBV29-1
d_gene: TRBD1
j_gene: TRBJ1-1
abundance: NA
CDR3aa: CSVAGTGAANTEAFF
CDR3nt: TGCAGCGTTGCAGGGACAGGGGCTGCGAACACTGAAGCTTTCTTT

v_gene: TRBV4-1
d_gene: NA
j_gene: TRBJ2-4
abundance: few
CDR3aa: CASSPVGGLTAKNIQYF
CDR3nt: TGCGCCAGCAGCCCCGTTGGGGGACTGACAGCCAAAAACATTCAGTACTTC

v_gene: TRBV29-1
d_gene: NA
j_gene: TRBJ2-7
abundance: NA
CDR3aa: CSVEEGPGWQYF
CDR3nt: TGCAGCGTTGAGGAGGGCCCCGGATGGCAGTACTTC

v_gene: TRBV20-1
d_gene: TRBD2
j_gene: TRBJ2-1
abundance: NA
CDR3aa: CSARLIGTSGNEQFF
CDR3nt: TGCAGTGCTAGACTCATCGGGACTAGCGGCAATGAGCAGTTCTTC

v_gene: TRBV12-3/TRBV12-4
d_gene: NA
j_gene: TRBJ1-5
abundance: few
CDR3aa: CASRYRKGQPQHF
CDR3nt: TGTGCCAGCAGATACAGGAAGGGACAGCCCCAGCATTTT

v_gene: TRBV21-1
d_gene: NA
j_gene: TRBJ2-2
abundance: NA
CDR3aa: CASSFPGPPLRENTGELFF
CDR3nt: TGTGCCAGCAGCTTCCCCGGACCCCCACTAAGGGAGAACACCGGGGAGCTGTTTTTT

v_gene: TRBV6-2/TRBV6-3
d_gene: TRBD1
j_gene: TRBJ2-5
abundance: NA
CDR3aa: CASSQDRGGTQYF
CDR3nt: TGTGCCAGCAGTCAGGACAGGGGAGGGACCCAGTACTTC

v_gene: TRBV30
d_gene: TRBD1
j_gene: TRBJ2-3
abundance: NA
CDR3aa: CAWNRGATDMQYF
CDR3nt: TGTGCCTGGAACAGGGGAGCGACAGATATGCAGTATTTT

v_gene: TRBV28
d_gene: NA
j_gene: TRBJ1-2
abundance: NA
CDR3aa: CASSSSLSDSNSYGYTF
CDR3nt: TGTGCCAGCAGTTCAAGCCTGTCGGACAGTAACTCCTATGGCTACACCTTC

v_gene: TRBV5-1
d_gene: NA
j_gene: TRBJ1-2
abundance: NA
CDR3aa: CASSPRDAYGYTF
CDR3nt: TGCGCCAGCAGCCCCCGGGACGCCTATGGCTACACCTTC

v_gene: TRBV29-1
d_gene: NA
j_gene: TRBJ1-1
abundance: NA
CDR3aa: CSQDQMGEMNTEAFF
CDR3nt: TGCAGTCAGGACCAAATGGGGGAGATGAACACTGAAGCTTTCTTT

v_gene: TRBV29-1
d_gene: NA
j_gene: TRBJ2-3
abundance: NA
CDR3aa: CSGNGQTDTQYF
CDR3nt: TGCAGCGGGAACGGACAGACAGATACGCAGTATTTT

v_gene: TRBV7-7
d_gene: TRBD2
j_gene: TRBJ2-3
abundance: NA
CDR3aa: CASSLGLAGALDTQYF
CDR3nt: TGTGCTAGCAGCCTCGGACTAGCGGGAGCATTGGATACGCAGTATTTT

v_gene: TRBV12-3/TRBV12-4
d_gene: TRBD2
j_gene: TRBJ2-5
abundance: few
CDR3aa: CASGISGRPRETQYF
CDR3nt: TGTGCCAGCGGGATTAGCGGGAGGCCCCGGGAGACCCAGTACTTC

v_gene: TRBV3-1
d_gene: NA
j_gene: TRBJ2-3
abundance: NA
CDR3aa: CASSQDLKTDTQYF
CDR3nt: TGTGCCAGCAGCCAAGACTTGAAAACAGATACGCAGTATTTT